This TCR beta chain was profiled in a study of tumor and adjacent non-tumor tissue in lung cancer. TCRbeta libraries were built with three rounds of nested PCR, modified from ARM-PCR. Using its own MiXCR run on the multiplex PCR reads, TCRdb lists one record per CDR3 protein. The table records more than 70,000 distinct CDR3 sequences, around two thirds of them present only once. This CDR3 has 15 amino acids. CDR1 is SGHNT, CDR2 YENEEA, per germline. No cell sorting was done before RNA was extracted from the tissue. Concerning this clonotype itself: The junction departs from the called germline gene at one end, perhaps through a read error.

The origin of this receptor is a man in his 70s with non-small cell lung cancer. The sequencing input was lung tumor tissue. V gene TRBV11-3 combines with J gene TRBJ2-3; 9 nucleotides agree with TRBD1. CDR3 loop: CASSFGTGNTDMQYF. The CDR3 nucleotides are TGTGCTAGCAGCTTTGGGACAGGGAACACAGATATGCAGTATTTT.